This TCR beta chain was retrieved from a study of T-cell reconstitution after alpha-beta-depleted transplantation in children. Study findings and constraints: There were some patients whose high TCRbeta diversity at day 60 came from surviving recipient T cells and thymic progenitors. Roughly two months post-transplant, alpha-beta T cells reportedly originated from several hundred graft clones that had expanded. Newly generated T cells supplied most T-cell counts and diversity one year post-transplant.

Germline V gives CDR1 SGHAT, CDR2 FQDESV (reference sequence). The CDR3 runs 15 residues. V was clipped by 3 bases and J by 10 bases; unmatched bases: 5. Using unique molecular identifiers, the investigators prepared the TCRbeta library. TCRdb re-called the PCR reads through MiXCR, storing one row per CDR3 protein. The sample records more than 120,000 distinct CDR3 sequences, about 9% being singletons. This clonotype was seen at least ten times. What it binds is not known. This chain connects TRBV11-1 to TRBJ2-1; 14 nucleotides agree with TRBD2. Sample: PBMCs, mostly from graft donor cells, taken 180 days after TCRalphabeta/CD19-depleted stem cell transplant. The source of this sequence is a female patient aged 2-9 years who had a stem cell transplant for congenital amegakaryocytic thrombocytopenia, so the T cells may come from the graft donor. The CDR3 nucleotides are TGTGCCAGCAGCTTCGGACTAGCGGGAGGAGGGGAGCAGTTCTTC. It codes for CASSFGLAGGGEQFF.